This TCR beta chain appears in the sequencing data of a study of blood T cell repertoires in COVID-19. Data came from immunoSEQ multiplex PCR; TCRdb stores just in-frame clones and leaves some out. The sample carries 350,000 to 450,000 clones, approximately 90% recorded once. This CDR3 has 16 residues. V was shortened by 0 bases and J by 6 bases, with 15 bases between the two germline ends. CDR1 and CDR2 from the germline V gene are LGHNA and YSLEER. This rearrangement joins TRBV4-3 to TRBJ1-5, with TRBD1 as a possible D gene (5 bases). The receptor's source is a woman in her forties with COVID-19, enrolled during active disease. Source material: peripheral blood. Here the CDR3 DNA reads TGCGCCAGCAGCCAAGATTTGGGCAGGGCGGCTCAGCCCCAGCATTTT. This translates into CASSQDLGRAAQPQHF.